What follows are 16 T cell receptor beta chains derived from one specimen sequenced in a study of cytomegalovirus exposure and HLA in healthy donors. Amplification used 60 Vbeta primers and 13 Jbeta primers. The table came from immunoSEQ multiplex PCR; TCRdb's copy has only in-frame clones and leaves some out. The sample has some 240,000 clones; 78% are singletons. Material: PBMCs. The source is a male donor in good health and CMV-seronegative.

The chain combines TRBV19 with TRBJ1-2; TRBD1 matches 12 bases. This CDR3 has 17 residues. Germline loops: CDR1 LNHDA, CDR2 SQIVND (reference sequence). J was trimmed by 4 bases and V by 0 bases; bases with no gene match: 6. The DNA for the CDR3 is TGTGCCAGTAGTATAGATGCGGGGACAGGGGGCCTCTATGGCTACACCTTC. Residues: CASSIDAGTGGLYGYTF.

The chain employs TRBV4-1 and TRBJ2-3, with 8 positions matching TRBD1. CDR3 length: 16 amino acids. From germline, CDR1 is MGHRA and CDR2 YSYEKL. V shed 4 bases and J 0 bases; nucleotides not matched to a gene: 6. The CDR3: CASSRPQGGSTDTQYF. In DNA form, the CDR3 reads TGCGCCAGCAGCCGCCCACAGGGGGGTAGCACAGATACGCAGTATTTT.

The chain recombines TRBV11-3 with TRBJ1-1; unclear D gene. Per the germline V gene, CDR1 is SGHNT and CDR2 is YENEEA. The V end was cut by 4 bases, the J end by 2 bases, with 5 bases between. The CDR3 totals 12 residues. CDR3: CASSSTNTEAFF. CDR3 sequence (DNA): TGTGCCAGCAGCTCAACAAACACTGAAGCTTTCTTT.

The chain joins TRBV10-3 to TRBJ1-1; D remains unclear. The V end was cut by 3 bases, the J end by 1 base, with 9 bases between. The CDR3 covers 14 residues. The germline V gene encodes CDR1 ENHRY and CDR2 SYGVKD. The CDR3 region has the DNA TGTGCCATCAGTGACTGGCTGAAGAACACTGAAGCTTTCTTT. Translation: CAISDWLKNTEAFF.

The chain combines TRBV11-2 with TRBJ2-1; 12 positions agree with TRBD2. The CDR3 sequence is 16 residues long. From germline, CDR1 is SGHAT and CDR2 FQNNGV. The trim removed 1 base at V and 9 bases at J, leaving 7 bases unmatched. The CDR3 protein is CASSLVLLAGGSEQFF. CDR3 nucleotide sequence: TGTGCCAGCAGCTTAGTATTACTAGCGGGAGGAAGTGAGCAGTTCTTC.

The chain carries TRBV4-1 and TRBJ1-3; 7 bases align to TRBD1. Trimming at V came to 1 base and at J to 4 bases, leaving 7 bases not matched to a gene. There are 16 residues in the CDR3. Germline-derived CDR1 and CDR2 are MGHRA and YSYEKL. As DNA, the CDR3 is TGCGCCAGCAGCCAAGGCCTGACAGGGTTCGGAAACACCATATATTTT. The encoded protein is CASSQGLTGFGNTIYF.

V usage is TRBV30 and J usage is TRBJ2-7; possible D gene TRBD2, 5 bases. The ends were cut back, 1 base at V and 4 bases at J, with 8 bases in the middle. CDR3 length: 12 residues. CDR1 is GTSNPN, CDR2 SVGIG, per germline (reference sequence). The CDR3 DNA is TGTGCCTGGAGTGGAGGGCCTTACGAGCAGTACTTC. It codes for CAWSGGPYEQYF.

There are a few counts of this clone. Relative to the germline gene, one junction end is altered; a read error may explain this. The genes are TRBV5-4 and TRBJ2-5, with D perhaps TRBD2 (6 bases). Germline values: CDR1 SGHNT, CDR2 YYREEE (reference sequence). CDR3 length equals 17 residues. In DNA form, the CDR3 reads TGTGCCAGCAGCTTCCGGCGCCCGGGGGAGCTACAAGGGACCCAGTACTTC. This translates into CASSFRRPGELQGTQYF.

The chain is built from TRBV4-1 and TRBJ2-1, with D maybe TRBD1 (5 bases). The CDR3 spans 13 residues. V was trimmed by 5 bases and J by 4 bases, leaving 9 bases between them. From germline, CDR1 is MGHRA and CDR2 YSYEKL. CDR3 sequence reads: CASSKTAYNEQFF. CDR3 bases: TGCGCCAGCAGCAAGACAGCTTACAATGAGCAGTTCTTC.

This clone is a singleton in its sample. This chain uses TRBV27 with TRBJ2-7, with a tentative D call TRBD1 (5 bases). Looked up from germline, CDR1 is MNHEY and CDR2 is SMNVEV (reference sequence). The CDR3 has 17 residues. The V gene lost 2 bases and the J gene lost 0 bases, with 17 bases spanning the gap. The CDR3 nucleotides are TGTGCCAGCAGTTTACGGGTACAGGAAATGAGCTCCTACGAGCAGTACTTC. Amino acid sequence: CASSLRVQEMSSYEQYF.

The genes are TRBV5-1 and TRBJ2-2; 13 bases are a match to TRBD2. The CDR3 loop spans 18 amino acids. Trimming cost V 3 bases and J 4 bases; bases outside gene matches: 9. The V gene's germline CDR1 is SGHRS and CDR2 YFSETQ. This CDR3 reads CASSSGLAGARFTGELFF. The CDR3 nucleotides read TGCGCCAGCAGCTCCGGACTAGCGGGAGCGCGGTTCACCGGGGAGCTGTTTTTT.

The J gene is TRBJ1-2, the V gene TRBV30; D uncertain. Trimming took 0 bases from V and 2 from J, leaving 7 bases between them. This CDR3 has 13 residues. Germline-derived CDR1 and CDR2 are GTSNPN and SVGIG (reference sequence). CDR3 nucleotides: TGTGCCTGGAGTGTGGGCGTGAACTATGGCTACACCTTC. Encoded protein: CAWSVGVNYGYTF.

This clone was found once. The chain uses TRBV18 and TRBJ2-7; 10 nucleotides match TRBD1. Germline CDR1 and CDR2: KGHSH and LQKENI. This CDR3 region has 14 residues. V dropped 3 bases and J dropped 5; count of bases not matched to a gene: 4. CDR3 amino acids: CASSPLDRGNEQYF. The DNA of the CDR3 is TGTGCCAGCTCACCCCTGGACAGGGGGAACGAGCAGTACTTC.

The CDR3 DNA is TGTGCCCTGAACAGGGGCCCCTCTGGAAACACCATATATTTT. It encodes CALNRGPSGNTIYF. The chain joins TRBV30 to TRBJ1-3; 7 positions match TRBD1. The CDR3 has 14 residues. Germline V gene data show CDR1 as GTSNPN and CDR2 as SVGIG (reference sequence). J was trimmed by 0 bases and V by 8 bases; bases with no gene match: 7.

This clone showed up just a few times. This chain connects TRBV5-6 to TRBJ1-1; no firm D call. CDR3 length equals 12 residues. CDR1 is SGHDT and CDR2 is YYEEEE in the germline V gene. With 3 bases removed from V and 6 bases from J, the gap between germline ends came to 9 bases. CDR3 sequence (DNA): TGTGCCAGCAGCTATTCCGTCTCTGAAGCTTTCTTT. Amino acid sequence: CASSYSVSEAFF.

The rearrangement joins TRBV10-3 to TRBJ2-5; 12 nucleotides line up with TRBD2. V lost 2 bases to trimming and J lost 7 bases; unmatched junction nucleotides: 8. Germline CDR1 is ENHRY and CDR2 is SYGVKD. This CDR3 has 16 amino acids. The DNA of the CDR3 is TGTGCCATCAGTGAGAGGACTAGCGGGACCAGGAGGACCCAGTACTTC. Translated, it gives CAISERTSGTRRTQYF.